The sequence of this TCR beta chain was determined in a study of cytomegalovirus exposure and HLA in healthy donors. Points from the study as a whole: Several top significant clusters appeared, in a later analysis, to be linked to common viral pathogens. Previous analysis showed most TCR beta V segments were productive about 87% or about 30% of the time.

To note about this clone: Antigen specificity is unknown. In the same sample, other DNA sequences code for this CDR3.

The PCR used 60 Vbeta and 13 Jbeta primers. TCRdb keeps only in-frame clones here, not all; method: immunoSEQ multiplex PCR. The sample carries about 140,000 clones, about four fifths recorded once. V gave up 3 bases and J gave up 4 bases; unmatched junction bases: 0. The CDR3 is 13 amino acids. Germline lookup yields CDR1 SEHNR and CDR2 FQNEAQ (reference sequence). V and J are TRBV7-9 and TRBJ1-5, with 7 bases lining up with TRBD1. The TCR was taken from a male donor in good health and CMV-seropositive. Sequenced input: PBMCs. The CDR3 reads CASSLTGNQPQHF. CDR3 sequence (DNA): TGTGCCAGCAGCTTGACAGGGAATCAGCCCCAGCATTTT. Variable domain in full (rest from reference TRBV7-9 and TRBJ1-5): DTGVSQNPRHKITKRGQNVTFRCDPISEHNRLYWYRQTLGQGPEFLTYFQNEAQLEKSRLLSDRFSAERPKGSFSTLEIQRTEQGDSAMYLCASSLTGNQPQHFGDGTRLSIL.